Below, 32 T cell receptor beta chains from the same sample are listed, as sequenced in a study of blood T cells in healthy people across ages. Sample-barcoded 5' priming and a J-beta primer mix drove a second PCR of about 6 to 12 cycles. TCRdb re-analysed the 5' RACE reads in MiXCR, keeping a single row per CDR3 protein. The repertoire has 790,000 or so distinct CDR3 sequences, 45% to 70% of them found once; the top ten carry about a quarter. Material for sequencing was blood. Receptors originate from a man between 35 and 55 years old in good health.

The chain carries TRBV7-2 and TRBJ2-6, with D possibly called TRBD1 or TRBD2 (5 bases each). V lost 2 bases and J lost 2, with 19 bases in between. Germline V gene data show CDR1 as SGHTA and CDR2 as FQGNSA. The CDR3 is made up of 19 amino acids. The chain's CDR3 is CASSLTVGPSRAGANVLTF. The CDR3 coding sequence is TGTGCCAGCAGCTTAACAGTGGGACCCTCTCGGGCTGGGGCCAACGTCCTGACTTTC. The variable domain in full, completed from reference TRBV7-2 and TRBJ2-6, reads GAGVSQSPSNKVTEKGKDVELRCDPISGHTALYWYRQSLGQGLEFLIYFQGNSAPDKSGLPSDRFSAERTGGSVSTLTIQRTQQEDSAVYLCASSLTVGPSRAGANVLTFGAGSRLTVL.

The chain links TRBV4-3 to TRBJ2-3; 12 nucleotides match TRBD1. Germline CDR1 reads LGHNA; CDR2 reads YSLEER. CDR3 length: 17 amino acids. The V gene end was trimmed by 4 bases and the J gene end by 4 bases; junction bases not matched to a gene: 9. CDR3 sequence reads: CASSPVGTGGFSDTQYF. CDR3 coding DNA: TGCGCCAGCAGCCCCGTTGGGACAGGGGGCTTCTCAGATACGCAGTATTTT.

The V and J genes are TRBV7-2 and TRBJ2-7; D might be TRBD1 (5 bases). This CDR3 spans 15 amino acids. Germline V gives CDR1 SGHTA, CDR2 FQGNSA. V shed 1 base and J shed 2 bases, with 12 bases lying between them. Here the CDR3 DNA reads TGTGCCAGCAGCTTAGGACGGCAGGGTACCTACGAGCAGTACTTC. This gives the protein CASSLGRQGTYEQYF.

This rearrangement joins TRBV6-2 or TRBV6-3 to TRBJ2-7; possibly TRBD2 for D (6 bases). Germline CDR1 reads MNHEY; CDR2 reads SVGEGT. With 2 bases removed from V and 2 bases from J, the gap between germline ends came to 19 bases. The CDR3 runs 17 residues. CDR3 sequence reads: CASSYVDLSGFTYEQYF. In nucleotides, the CDR3 is TGTGCCAGCAGTTACGTCGACCTCAGCGGGTTTACCTACGAGCAGTACTTC.

The V and J genes are TRBV20-1 and TRBJ2-7; no clear D. Trimming removed 0 bases from V and 2 bases from J, with 8 bases in between. Germline CDR1 DFQATT, CDR2 SNEGSKA (reference sequence). The CDR3 loop spans 13 amino acids. In DNA, the CDR3 is TGCAGTGCTAGAGATCCACGGGCCTACGAGCAGTACTTC. Residues: CSARDPRAYEQYF.

The J gene is TRBJ2-1, the V gene TRBV10-3, with D tentatively TRBD1 (6 bases). This CDR3 region has 14 residues. CDR1 is ENHRY, CDR2 SYGVKD, per germline. The ends were cut back, 8 bases at V and 8 bases at J, with 19 bases in the middle. The CDR3 sequence: CAIAKPTGSDEQFF. The CDR3 coding sequence is TGTGCCATCGCGAAACCCACAGGGAGCGATGAGCAGTTCTTC.

The rearrangement links TRBV28 to TRBJ2-5; tentative D call: TRBD2 (6 bases). The CDR3 contains 16 residues. Trimming took 5 bases from V and 1 from J, leaving 17 bases between them. Germline loops: CDR1 MDHEN, CDR2 SYDVKM. The CDR3 reads CASSPGGGALQETQYF. CDR3 bases: TGTGCCAGCAGTCCGGGTGGAGGGGCGCTCCAAGAGACCCAGTACTTC.

In its sample, this clonotype was seen a few times. This chain joins TRBV4-1 and TRBJ2-3; no reliable D call. V was clipped by 1 base and J by 6 bases, with 11 bases between them. Germline V gene data show CDR1 as MGHRA and CDR2 as YSYEKL. CDR3 length equals 14 residues. CDR3: CASSQVPAADTQYF. The CDR3 coding sequence is TGCGCCAGCAGCCAAGTCCCTGCTGCGGATACGCAGTATTTT.

The table lists this clonotype with a count of one. The chain carries TRBV2 and TRBJ2-7; D ambiguous. This CDR3 contains 13 residues. CDR1 is SNHLY, CDR2 FYNNEI, per germline. V was trimmed by 7 bases and J by 3 bases, leaving 13 bases between them. This CDR3 reads CASMARQYYEQYF. As DNA, the CDR3 is TGTGCCAGCATGGCTCGACAATACTACGAGCAGTACTTC.

This chain connects TRBV7-9 to TRBJ1-6; the D gene is possibly TRBD1 (6 bases). Per germline, CDR1 SEHNR and CDR2 FQNEAQ (reference sequence). The CDR3 length is 14 residues. V was trimmed by 4 bases and J by 9 bases, leaving 13 bases between them. Here the CDR3 DNA reads TGTGCCAGCAGCTCGGGGGGCGCGGGTTCACCCCTCCACTTT. Protein product: CASSSGGAGSPLHF.

The chain uses TRBV7-8 and TRBJ2-7; tentative D call: TRBD2 (5 bases). CDR3 length: 17 amino acids. V was trimmed by 1 base and J by 7 bases, leaving 23 bases between them. The germline gives CDR1 SGHVS, CDR2 FQNEAQ. The CDR3 nucleotides read TGTGCCAGCAGCTTAGAAGGAGGAGAGAACTCCTACAATGAGCAGTACTTC. Residues: CASSLEGGENSYNEQYF.

V and J are TRBV5-1 and TRBJ1-1; tentative D call: TRBD1 (5 bases). The CDR3 is made up of 15 amino acids. Trimming took off 4 bases at V and 5 bases at J, with 18 bases between the two ends. Germline values: CDR1 SGHRS, CDR2 YFSETQ. CDR3 nucleotide sequence: TGCGCCAGCAGCCTTGGGGGTTGGGGTTCAACTGAAGCTTTCTTT. Residues: CASSLGGWGSTEAFF.

This clonotype was seen a few times. The gene calls are TRBV20-1 and TRBJ1-1; D call uncertain. This CDR3 spans 12 amino acids. V was cut by 6 bases and J by 1 base, with 9 bases left in between. CDR1 is DFQATT, CDR2 SNEGSKA, per germline (reference sequence). CDR3: CSASLENTEAFF. The CDR3 DNA reads as TGCAGTGCCAGCCTGGAGAACACTGAAGCTTTCTTT.

This clonotype turned up a few times. The rearrangement uses TRBV9 and TRBJ2-3; no clear D gene. In germline, CDR1 is SGDLS, CDR2 YYNGEE. V lost 0 bases and J lost 4, with 9 bases in between. The CDR3 sequence is 14 residues long. CDR3 protein: CASSVGIVSDTQYF. CDR3 nucleotides: TGTGCCAGCAGCGTAGGGATAGTTTCAGATACGCAGTATTTT.

The chain links TRBV29-1 to TRBJ1-1; D gene uncertain. V shed 3 bases and J shed 1 base, with 6 bases lying between them. This CDR3 comprises 12 residues. The germline CDR1 and CDR2 sequences are SQVTM and ANQGSEA. The CDR3 region has the DNA TGCAGCGTTGACCCGCAGAACACTGAAGCTTTCTTT. This gives the protein CSVDPQNTEAFF. The full variable domain, its missing parts supplied by reference TRBV29-1 and TRBJ1-1, is SAVISQKPSRDICQRGTSLTIQCQVDSQVTMMFWYRQQPGQSLTLIATANQGSEATYESGFVIDKFPISRPNLTFSTLTVSNMSPEDSSIYLCSVDPQNTEAFFGQGTRLTVV.

Worth noting for this clonotype: Germline is not matched at one junction end, which may reflect a read error. J is TRBJ2-5 and V is TRBV6-2 or TRBV6-3; D perhaps matches TRBD2 (6 bases). Germline values: CDR1 MNHEY, CDR2 SVGEGT. This CDR3 has 15 residues. The CDR3: CASSRVPGVQETQYF. CDR3 coding DNA: TGTGCCAGCAGTAGGGTTCCGGGGGTCCAAGAGACCCAGTACTTT.

The CDR3 DNA reads TGTGCCACCAGTGACCGACGGGCATACGAGCAGTACTTC. This sequence encodes CATSDRRAYEQYF. The chain recombines TRBV24-1 with TRBJ2-7; D call uncertain. This CDR3 contains 13 residues. V lost 4 bases and J 4 bases, leaving 10 bases between the germline ends. Germline V gene data show CDR1 as KGHDR and CDR2 as SFDVKD.

J is TRBJ2-7 and V is TRBV20-1; no firm D call. The germline CDR1 and CDR2 sequences are DFQATT and SNEGSKA (reference sequence). This CDR3 is built from 14 residues. The V end lost 3 bases, the J end lost 3 bases, and 15 bases lay between the germline ends. This chain's CDR3 is CSARNRQGDYEQYF. The CDR3 bases are TGCAGTGCTAGGAATCGTCAAGGAGACTACGAGCAGTACTTC.

This rearrangement joins TRBV11-1 to TRBJ2-1, with TRBD2 identical over 11 bases. The J call may not be correct, given that the DNA end is closer to TRBJ2-7. This CDR3 has 17 amino acids. The germline CDR1 and CDR2 sequences are SGHAT and FQDESV (reference sequence). The DNA for the CDR3 is TGTGCCAGCAGCCCCTACGCTGGACTAGCGGGCTACAATGAGCAGTACTTC. Translated, it gives CASSPYAGLAGYNEQYF.

The CDR3 here is CASSTTDPLKEKLFF. The CDR3 coding sequence is TGCGCCAGCAGCACCACCGACCCGCTAAAGGAAAAACTGTTTTTT. The V call is TRBV5-1, the J call TRBJ1-4, with no clear D. Between the trimmed V and J ends, which lost 4 bases and 8 bases, there was a span of 18 bases. CDR1 is SGHRS and CDR2 is YFSETQ in the germline V gene. This CDR3 region has 15 residues.

In this sample, this clonotype turned up many times. V and J are TRBV10-3 and TRBJ2-3, with TRBD2 as a possible D gene (5 bases). V was clipped by 6 bases and J by 5 bases, with 15 bases between them. This CDR3 has 14 amino acids. Germline V gene lookup returns CDR1 ENHRY and CDR2 SYGVKD. The CDR3 sequence: CAISAPRDQDTQYF. The CDR3 coding sequence is TGTGCCATCAGCGCCCCCCGGGATCAAGATACGCAGTATTTT.

J is TRBJ2-1 and V is TRBV7-2; 7 bases are shared with TRBD1. The CDR3 extends over 15 amino acids. Germline values: CDR1 SGHTA, CDR2 FQGNSA. Germline trimming cut 1 base from V and 10 bases from J; bases unmatched to any gene: 10. In DNA, the CDR3 is TGTGCCAGCAGCTTAGACGGGACAGCCAACAGCGAGCAGTTCTTC. This sequence encodes CASSLDGTANSEQFF.

This clonotype occurred a few times. This sequence joins TRBV20-1 and TRBJ2-2, with TRBD2 identical over 10 bases. The V gene's germline CDR1 is DFQATT and CDR2 SNEGSKA (reference sequence). CDR3 length: 16 amino acids. The J segment lost 3 bases and the V segment lost 3 bases, leaving 7 bases of the junction unmatched. CDR3 nucleotides: TGCAGTGCTAGGAGTAGCGGGGGGAGGTACACCGGGGAGCTGTTTTTT. Translated: CSARSSGGRYTGELFF.

The V call is TRBV7-3, the J call TRBJ2-3; unclear D gene. CDR1 is SGHTA, CDR2 FQGTGA, per germline. This CDR3 has 14 amino acids. Deletions cut 2 bases from V and 4 bases from J, with 10 bases between. The CDR3 spells CASSLSAVSDTQYF. The CDR3 DNA reads as TGTGCCAGCAGCTTATCGGCGGTATCAGATACGCAGTATTTT.

This clonotype occurred a few times. The rearrangement uses TRBV21-1 and TRBJ2-7; the table assigns TRBD1, which was not confirmed against the DNA. TRBV21-1 is a pseudogene locus. This CDR3 region has 12 residues. The DNA for the CDR3 is TGTGCCAGCATTACAGGGGCCTACGAGCAGTACTTC. Its protein is CASITGAYEQYF.

This clonotype was found a few times. V and J are TRBV7-9 and TRBJ1-2; D remains unclear. CDR1 and CDR2 (germline): SEHNR, FQNEAQ (reference sequence). V was clipped by 11 bases and J by 8 bases, with 15 bases between them. This CDR3 is 11 amino acids long. The CDR3 DNA reads as TGTGCCGCCCGGGTGGGTGAAGGCTACACCTTC. Translated: CAARVGEGYTF.

This clonotype was seen a handful of times. The chain has TRBV7-9 and TRBJ2-5; D is possibly TRBD1 (6 bases). The CDR3 has 18 amino acids. V was cut by 1 base and J by 3 bases, with 21 bases left in between. Germline-derived CDR1 and CDR2 are SEHNR and FQNEAQ (reference sequence). CDR3 bases: TGTGCCAGCAGCTTAGGTTTTCGTGGGGGCTCCTCGAAAGAGACCCAGTACTTC. Protein: CASSLGFRGGSSKETQYF.

V is TRBV27 and J is TRBJ2-7, with D possibly matching TRBD1 (6 bases). This CDR3 spans 14 amino acids. CDR1 is MNHEY, CDR2 SMNVEV, per germline (reference sequence). Trimming left V 3 bases short and J 2 bases short, with 11 bases between. The chain's CDR3 is CASSLSRDTYEQYF. CDR3 coding DNA: TGTGCCAGCAGTTTGTCCCGGGACACCTACGAGCAGTACTTC.

This sequence joins TRBV7-2 and TRBJ2-7, with TRBD2 matching over 14 bases. V shed 1 base, J shed 3 bases, and the junction held 5 bases outside the gene matches. The CDR3 is made up of 17 amino acids. Germline assignment: CDR1 SGHTA and CDR2 FQGNSA. CDR3 nucleotides: TGTGCCAGCAGCTTAGTCGCGACTAGCGGGGGGGTCTACGAGCAGTACTTC. Amino acid sequence: CASSLVATSGGVYEQYF.

The chain is built from TRBV12-3 or TRBV12-4 and TRBJ1-5; 9 bases fit TRBD1. The CDR3 length is 18 residues. J was trimmed by 0 bases and V by 4 bases; bases with no gene match: 10. The CDR3 DNA follows: TGTGCCAGCAGTTCGGGACAGGGCATATCTTATAGCAATCAGCCCCAGCATTTT. Protein product: CASSSGQGISYSNQPQHF.

J is TRBJ2-5 and V is TRBV5-1; D unresolved. The CDR3 is made up of 15 amino acids. Germline V gene lookup returns CDR1 SGHRS and CDR2 YFSETQ. V was pared by 4 bases and J by 2 bases, with 15 bases between. The CDR3 protein is CASSPEAAAQETQYF. CDR3 sequence (DNA): TGCGCCAGCAGCCCCGAGGCGGCAGCTCAAGAGACCCAGTACTTC.

This rearrangement joins TRBV14 to TRBJ2-7, with unresolved D. This CDR3 is built from 13 residues. V was pared by 3 bases and J by 7 bases, with 13 bases between. Germline CDR1 is SGHDN and CDR2 is FVKESK. CDR3 DNA sequence: TGTGCCAGCAGCCAGATGTTACGCGATGAGCAGTACTTC. This codes for CASSQMLRDEQYF.